This TCR beta chain comes out of a study of blood T cells in healthy people across ages (dated by TCRdb to about 2015). About the investigation overall: Template switching captured roughly one uniquely barcoded TCR beta cDNA molecule per two T cells in model experiments. The donors were split into four age groups: young (average around 15 years), middle-aged (39), aged (approximately 59) and long-lived (roughly 80). Donors of different ages were randomly distributed across sequencing lanes to avoid experimental bias. For two donors (one aged 18 to 29 and one aged 80 or older), the study analyzed two additional independent replicas of 1 million unique cDNA reads from the same blood draw. To track age-related changes in TCR beta repertoire diversity, the study relied on deep sequencing normalized with unique cDNA molecular identifiers. Broader findings and caveats from the paper: A strong correlation was found between observed TCR beta diversity and the percentage of naive T cells measured by flow cytometry. Compared with the aged group, more naive CD4+ T cells, fewer expanded clones and increased TCR diversity were shown by the long-lived group, suggesting age selection. Estimates of total diversity based on one million sequenced T cells were considered lower bounds and underestimates. Because profiling used bulk unsorted PBMCs, naive and antigen-experienced compartments could not be compared conclusively. Because donor CMV infection status was unknown, age-related changes in expanded clonotypes were potentially confounded. As age increased, observed TCR beta diversity per million T cells dropped in a roughly linear way, and a significant reduction was already evident by age around 41.

Note on this clonotype: The antigen it binds to is not known. Base qualities are not recorded, but no much larger clone differs from it by a single base.

Systemically healthy Caucasian individuals from Russia, some 40 in total and aged 6 to 90 years, were included as donors. Each donor gave 8.5 to 10 milliliters of peripheral blood, collected into EDTA-treated Vacutainer tubes. Ficoll-Paque density-gradient centrifugation was used to isolate PBMCs, with at least 7 million per sample. Trizol reagent was used to extract total RNA from PBMCs, with at least 6 micrograms per sample. For every donor, an aliquot of PBMCs went through flow cytometry to measure the percentages of naive CD45RAhigh/CD27high T cells. The cysteine opens and the phenylalanine closes a CDR3 of 15 amino acids. CDR3 DNA is the only sequence kept; it has 45 bases, read in frame from the first base. Looking up the germline V gene yields CDR1 MNHNS and CDR2 SASEGT. V and J are truncated by 4 bases and 3 bases respectively, leaving an intervening sequence of 13 bases. Receptors were amplified or captured by 5' RACE. TCRdb shows the sequencer as Illumina HiSeq 2500. The second PCR ran for about 6 to 12 cycles and used a J-beta primer mix along with a sample-barcoded 5' primer. Each TCR beta cDNA molecule received a unique molecular identifier from a template-switch 5' adaptor carrying 12 random nucleotides. At least 3 million CDR3-containing paired-end reads were obtained from each sample. The Mint cDNA synthesis kit, primed by a TRBC-specific oligonucleotide, was used to synthesize first-strand cDNA from all RNA. All cDNA was treated with uracil-DNA glycosylase and then went through a first 18-cycle PCR with the universal primers M1SS and BC2_uni_R. On the study's bioinformatics: Each sample was normalized by randomly selecting 1 million high-quality reads, each carrying a distinct molecular identifier. Reads with shared molecular identifiers were discarded instead of being binned into consensus sequences. CDR3 identification, clonotype clustering and error correction used MiTCR with a Q25 quality threshold and the strictest error-elimination algorithm. A nonparametric unseen species model using Euler transformation provided a lower-bound estimate of total TCR beta diversity. TCRdb reanalyzed the raw reads on its own, using fastp at Q25 for trimming and MiXCR for clone calling, and kept in-frame beta chains. Duplicate CDR3 protein sequences are folded into a single record with the most common DNA and genes. The V and J calls shown here were made by TCRdb, not taken from the authors' results. This sample holds about 680,000 distinct CDR3 sequences; 49% were observed only once. The ten largest clones add up to about 32% of the sample.

Sequences were obtained from blood. The chain couples TRBV6-1 to TRBJ1-5; TRBD1 is a possible D gene, resting on 5 matching bases. The clonotype comes from a woman aged 60-70 years in good health. Read as DNA, the sequence is TGTGCCAGCAGTGCCGCCCGACAGTACAATCAGCCCCAGCATTTT. This encodes CASSAARQYNQPQHF.